The 19 T cell receptor beta chains below were found in one sample sequenced in a study of blood T cells in healthy people across ages. A sample-barcoded 5' primer and a J-beta primer mix were used in a second PCR of about 6 to 12 cycles. A single record per CDR3 protein comes from TCRdb applying MiXCR to the 5' RACE reads. The sample lists around 1.5 million distinct CDR3 sequences, 59% occurring once. Specimen: blood. The receptors originated from a man between 18 and 35 years old in good health.

The chain recombines TRBV2 with TRBJ1-2; 8 bases match TRBD1. CDR3 length: 12 residues. The germline V gene has CDR1 SNHLY and CDR2 FYNNEI. V gave up 6 bases and J gave up 9 bases; unmatched junction bases: 6. The CDR3 nucleotides read TGTGCCAGCAGCGAGGGACAGGCGAGCTACACCTTC. This translates into CASSEGQASYTF.

The chain couples TRBV12-3 or TRBV12-4 to TRBJ2-5; D may be TRBD2 (5 bases). The length of the CDR3 is 15 residues. Trimming took 3 bases from V and 5 from J, leaving 16 bases between them. The CDR3 region has the DNA TGTGCCAGCAGTTTTTTGCCCAGCTCGGGGGAGACCCAGTACTTC. It specifies CASSFLPSSGETQYF.

The chain has TRBV7-9 and TRBJ1-4; unclear D gene. The CDR3 covers 14 residues. Germline assignment: CDR1 SEHNR and CDR2 FQNEAQ (reference sequence). Trimming left V 5 bases short and J 4 bases short, with 11 bases between. The CDR3 DNA reads as TGTGCCAGCAGCCATGGCCCTATTAATGAAAAACTGTTTTTT. It specifies CASSHGPINEKLFF.

The J gene is TRBJ2-3, the V gene TRBV4-2; D call uncertain. CDR1 and CDR2 from the germline V gene are LGHNA and YNFKEQ. This CDR3 spans 15 amino acids. Between the trimmed V and J ends, which lost 1 base and 0 bases, there was a span of 8 bases. The CDR3 here is CASSQAEGSTDTQYF. The CDR3 DNA reads TGTGCCAGCAGCCAAGCCGAAGGGAGCACAGATACGCAGTATTTT.

Only a few counts were recorded for this clonotype. V gene TRBV4-3 combines with J gene TRBJ2-7, with 8 bases identical to TRBD1. V shed 3 bases and J 0 bases; nucleotides not matched to a gene: 4. The V gene's germline CDR1 is LGHNA and CDR2 YSLEER. The CDR3 totals 15 residues. CDR3 sequence (DNA): TGCGCCAGCAGCCATCGACAGGGGAGCTCCTACGAGCAGTACTTC. Encoded protein: CASSHRQGSSYEQYF.

V is TRBV6-5 and J is TRBJ1-2; no firm D call. V shed 6 bases and J shed 0 bases, with 5 bases lying between them. The CDR3 spans 12 residues. The germline V gene encodes CDR1 MNHEY and CDR2 SVGAGI. CDR3 protein: CASSMANYGYTF. The CDR3 DNA sequence: TGTGCCAGCAGCATGGCTAACTATGGCTACACCTTC.

This clonotype was detected once. The genes are TRBV10-2 and TRBJ2-2; D is possibly TRBD2 (6 bases). Trimming shortened V by 11 bases and J by 4 bases, and 11 bases separated the two germline ends. CDR3 length: 12 residues. Germline values: CDR1 WSHSY, CDR2 SAAADI. The DNA for the CDR3 is TGCGCCGTCAGGCGGGGCACCGGGGAGCTGTTTTTT. Translating gives CAVRRGTGELFF.

The chain uses TRBV4-1 and TRBJ2-1, with TRBD2 matching over 9 bases. The CDR3 loop spans 16 amino acids. Germline V gene sequence: CDR1 MGHRA, CDR2 YSYEKL. V shed 3 bases, J shed 7 bases, and the junction held 10 bases outside the gene matches. CDR3 residues: CASSQLAGAVRNEQFF. CDR3 bases: TGCGCCAGCAGCCAGTTAGCGGGAGCGGTTAGAAATGAGCAGTTCTTC.

V and J are TRBV14 and TRBJ2-5, with D tentatively TRBD1 (5 bases). With 3 bases removed from V and 2 bases from J, the gap between germline ends came to 13 bases. The CDR3 extends over 15 amino acids. The V gene's germline CDR1 is SGHDN and CDR2 FVKESK. The CDR3 loop is CASSQVRVGQETQYF. The DNA of the CDR3 is TGTGCCAGCAGCCAGGTCAGGGTTGGACAAGAGACCCAGTACTTC.

The V call is TRBV11-2, the J call TRBJ2-5; 9 bases align to TRBD1. V lost 1 base and J lost 0; bases outside the gene matches: 6. The CDR3 is 17 residues long. CDR1 is SGHAT and CDR2 is FQNNGV in the germline V gene. CDR3 region: CASSLGGQGSYQETQYF. In DNA, the CDR3 is TGTGCCAGCAGCTTAGGGGGACAGGGATCGTACCAAGAGACCCAGTACTTC. Drawing the rest from reference TRBV11-2 and TRBJ2-5, the complete variable domain is EAGVAQSPRYKIIEKRQSVAFWCNPISGHATLYWYQQILGQGPKLLIQFQNNGVVDDSQLPKDRFSAERLKGVDSTLKIQPAKLEDSAVYLCASSLGGQGSYQETQYFGPGTRLLVL.

The chain links TRBV20-1 to TRBJ2-4, with 8 bases that match TRBD2. The J call is uncertain, as TRBJ2-5 better fits the DNA end. CDR1 and CDR2 (germline): DFQATT, SNEGSKA (reference sequence). The CDR3 length is 14 residues. The DNA for the CDR3 is TGCAGTGCTAGAGACATAGCGGGGTTGGAGACCCAGTACTTC. This translates into CSARDIAGLETQYF.

V usage is TRBV6-2 or TRBV6-3 and J usage is TRBJ2-3; D unresolved. V was clipped by 4 bases and J by 2 bases, with 19 bases between them. CDR1 and CDR2 from the germline V gene are MNHEY and SVGEGT. The CDR3 totals 17 residues. The CDR3 protein is CASSFVIANGNTDTQYF. In DNA, the CDR3 is TGTGCCAGCAGTTTCGTCATTGCAAATGGAAACACAGATACGCAGTATTTT.

The V call is TRBV5-1, the J call TRBJ2-1; TRBD2 aligns across 10 bases. The CDR3 is 15 residues long. V shed 0 bases, J shed 9 bases, and the junction held 6 bases outside the gene matches. Germline assignment: CDR1 SGHRS and CDR2 YFSETQ. The chain's CDR3 is CASSLEASGSIEQFF. CDR3 DNA sequence: TGCGCCAGCAGCTTGGAGGCTAGCGGGAGTATTGAGCAGTTCTTC.

The chain joins TRBV20-1 to TRBJ2-1; TRBD2 agrees at 8 bases. The CDR3 runs to 13 residues. Germline V gene data show CDR1 as DFQATT and CDR2 as SNEGSKA (reference sequence). The J segment lost 7 bases and the V segment lost 8 bases, leaving 10 bases of the junction unmatched. The CDR3 region has the DNA TGCAGTACAACCGGGACTAGTAATAATGAGCAGTTCTTC. It codes for CSTTGTSNNEQFF.

The CDR3 DNA reads TGTGCCAGCAGTGAAGCGCTAAGGGGTTCCTACAATGAGCAGTACTTC. This sequence encodes CASSEALRGSYNEQYF. This chain links TRBV2 with TRBJ2-7, with a possible D match to TRBD1 (5 bases). V lost 0 bases to trimming and J lost 7 bases, with 19 bases between them. The CDR3 sequence is 16 residues long. CDR1 is SNHLY, CDR2 FYNNEI, per germline.

This chain connects TRBV12-3 or TRBV12-4 to TRBJ2-3; D might be TRBD1 (6 bases). V dropped 11 bases and J dropped 4 bases, with 22 bases sitting between them. This CDR3 region has 15 residues. CDR3 in amino acids: CASTKGTGIADTQYF. The CDR3 DNA follows: TGTGCCTCGACTAAGGGTACAGGGATTGCAGATACGCAGTATTTT.

CDR3 residues: CSARDTLAGTDTQYF. CDR3 nucleotides: TGCAGTGCTAGAGATACCCTAGCGGGCACAGATACGCAGTATTTT. This chain connects TRBV20-1 to TRBJ2-3, with TRBD2 matching over 7 bases. Germline-derived CDR1 and CDR2 are DFQATT and SNEGSKA (reference sequence). The V gene end was trimmed by 0 bases and the J gene end by 1 base; junction bases not matched to a gene: 4. The CDR3 loop spans 15 amino acids.

About this clonotype itself: One junction end does not reproduce the germline sequence, and a read error may be involved. V and J are TRBV29-1 and TRBJ2-1, with D possibly being TRBD1 or TRBD2 (5 bases each). The CDR3 runs to 12 residues. Germline CDR1 and CDR2: SQVTM and ANQGSEA. CDR3 in DNA: TGCAGCGTTGAGAGGGGCTACAATGAGCGGTTCTTC. Its protein is CSVERGYNERFF.

The chain uses TRBV6-6 and TRBJ2-3, with D hard to call. CDR3 length: 13 residues. Germline CDR1 reads MNHNY; CDR2 reads SVGAGI (reference sequence). V lost 7 bases and J 3 bases, leaving 11 bases between the germline ends. The CDR3: CASIRRQTDTQYF. The CDR3 DNA is TGTGCCAGCATCCGCAGGCAAACAGATACGCAGTATTTT.